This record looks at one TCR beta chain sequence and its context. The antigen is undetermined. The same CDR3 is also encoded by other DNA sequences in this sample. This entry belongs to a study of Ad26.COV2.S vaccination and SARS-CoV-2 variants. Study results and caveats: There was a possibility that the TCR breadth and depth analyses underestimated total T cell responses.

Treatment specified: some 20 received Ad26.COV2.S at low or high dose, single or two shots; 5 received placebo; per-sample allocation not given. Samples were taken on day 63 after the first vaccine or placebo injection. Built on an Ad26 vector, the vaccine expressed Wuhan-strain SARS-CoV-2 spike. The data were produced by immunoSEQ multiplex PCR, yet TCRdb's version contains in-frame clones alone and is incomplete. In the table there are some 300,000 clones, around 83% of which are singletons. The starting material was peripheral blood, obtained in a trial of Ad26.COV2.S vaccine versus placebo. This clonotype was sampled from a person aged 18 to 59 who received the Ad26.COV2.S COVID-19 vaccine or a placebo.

The CDR3 loop reads CAWSGTYGYTF. The CDR3 coding sequence is TGTGCCTGGAGTGGAACATATGGCTACACCTTC. J is TRBJ1-2 and V is TRBV30, with D uncertain. CDR1 and CDR2 from the germline V gene are GTSNPN and SVGIG (reference sequence). The CDR3 covers 11 residues. V was trimmed by 1 base and J by 5 bases, leaving 5 bases between them.